One sample yielded the 21 T cell receptor beta chains listed below, sequenced in a study of PD-L1 blockade in urothelial cancer. The protocol was immunoSEQ multiplex PCR, while the TCRdb copy is restricted to in-frame clones and leaves out a portion. This sample has about 120,000 clones, with approximately 90% found just once. Time point: peripheral blood 6 weeks after treatment start. The source was PBMCs, collected around atezolizumab (anti-PD-L1) treatment. These receptors were obtained from a man in his 60s with urothelial cancer.

This clone was counted once. CDR3 nucleotide sequence: TGTGCCAGCAGCTCGGACAGGGCCGGAAACACCATATATTTT. Its protein product is CASSSDRAGNTIYF. The J gene is TRBJ1-3, the V gene TRBV7-8; 8 bases are shared with TRBD1. V lost 4 bases to trimming and J lost 4 bases; unmatched junction nucleotides: 3. CDR1 is SGHVS and CDR2 is FQNEAQ in the germline V gene. This CDR3 is 14 amino acids long.

The chain uses TRBV7-9 and TRBJ2-1; 8 bases agree with TRBD1. The germline gives CDR1 SEHNR, CDR2 FQNEAQ (reference sequence). J gave up 7 bases and V 5 bases, and 10 bases lay outside the gene matches. The length of the CDR3 is 15 residues. The CDR3 sequence: CASSLGQAGWNEQFF. Here the CDR3 DNA reads TGTGCCAGCAGCCTGGGACAGGCGGGTTGGAATGAGCAGTTCTTC.

The chain combines TRBV4-1 with TRBJ1-2; 10 nucleotides align to TRBD1. Germline V gives CDR1 MGHRA, CDR2 YSYEKL. The trim removed 4 bases at V and 5 bases at J, leaving 7 bases unmatched. The CDR3 spans 15 residues. The CDR3, as DNA: TGCGCCAGCAGCCTGCGGACAGGGGGGGAATATGGCTACACCTTC. Its protein product is CASSLRTGGEYGYTF.

This rearrangement joins TRBV18 to TRBJ2-2; no clear D gene. CDR3 length: 14 residues. CDR1 KGHSH and CDR2 LQKENI come from the germline V gene. V dropped 5 bases and J dropped 3 bases, with 10 bases sitting between them. The CDR3 DNA reads TGTGCCAGCTCAAGGCTAGTGGACACCGGGGAGCTGTTTTTT. Protein product: CASSRLVDTGELFF.

The J gene is TRBJ1-2, the V gene TRBV6-5; 12 positions agree with TRBD1. The CDR3 runs 15 residues. After removal of 6 bases from V and 6 bases from J, the junction contained 8 bases not matched to a gene. The germline V gene encodes CDR1 MNHEY and CDR2 SVGAGI. The chain's CDR3 is CASRPGQGAFDGYTF. CDR3 sequence (DNA): TGTGCCAGCAGGCCGGGACAGGGGGCTTTCGATGGCTACACCTTC.

V and J are TRBV6-5 and TRBJ2-5; 9 bases agree with TRBD1. With 6 bases clipped from V and 2 bases from J, the junction kept 4 bases outside the gene matches. CDR1 MNHEY and CDR2 SVGAGI come from the germline V gene. This CDR3 is 14 amino acids long. CDR3 in amino acids: CASRTGQGQETQYF. The CDR3 nucleotides are TGTGCCAGCAGGACGGGACAGGGTCAAGAGACCCAGTACTTC.

This sequence joins TRBV9 and TRBJ1-2; D remains ambiguous. Looked up from germline, CDR1 is SGDLS and CDR2 is YYNGEE. The length of the CDR3 is 13 residues. V shed 6 bases and J shed 1 base, with 10 bases lying between them. The CDR3 DNA is TGTGCCAGCACTACGACAATTAACTATGGCTACACCTTC. This encodes CASTTTINYGYTF. Using reference TRBV9 and TRBJ1-2 for the parts outside the CDR3, the full variable domain is DSGVTQTPKHLITATGQRVTLRCSPRSGDLSVYWYQQSLDQGLQFLIQYYNGEERAKGNILERFSAQQFPDLHSELNLSSLELGDSALYFCASTTTINYGYTFGSGTRLTVV.

This chain uses TRBV5-1 with TRBJ2-1; 7 nucleotides align to TRBD1. The CDR3 consists of 13 residues. CDR1 is SGHRS, CDR2 YFSETQ, per germline. V lost 8 bases, J lost 0 bases, and 2 bases stayed unmatched. Here the CDR3 DNA reads TGCGCCAGTGGGACAGCCTCCTACAATGAGCAGTTCTTC. Translating gives CASGTASYNEQFF.

The chain has TRBV10-3 and TRBJ2-2; possible D gene TRBD2, 7 bases. With 0 bases removed from V and 6 bases from J, the gap between germline ends came to 20 bases. CDR1 ENHRY and CDR2 SYGVKD come from the germline V gene. CDR3 length: 18 residues. In DNA form, the CDR3 reads TGTGCCATCAGTGAGTCGGGAGGGGGGACACCTCCTTCCGGGGAGCTGTTTTTT. Protein product: CAISESGGGTPPSGELFF.

The V gene is TRBV29-1, the J gene TRBJ2-3, with 8 positions matching TRBD2. The CDR3 extends over 14 amino acids. V was clipped by 5 bases and J by 4 bases; unmatched bases: 8. The V gene's germline CDR1 is SQVTM and CDR2 ANQGSEA. The CDR3 is CSVHRGGVADTQYF. CDR3 in DNA: TGCAGCGTTCATCGGGGGGGGGTCGCAGATACGCAGTATTTT.

This clone was observed a few times. J is TRBJ2-2 and V is TRBV30; TRBD2 aligns across 16 bases. This CDR3 comprises 18 residues. The V segment lost 3 bases and the J segment 2 bases; nucleotides outside the gene matches: 6. CDR1 is GTSNPN, CDR2 SVGIG, per germline (reference sequence). CDR3 sequence: CAWSQGTSGRVNTGELFF. The CDR3 region has the DNA TGTGCCTGGAGCCAAGGGACTAGCGGGAGGGTTAACACCGGGGAGCTGTTTTTT.

The rearrangement uses TRBV7-2 and TRBJ2-3; 11 bases align to TRBD2. Looked up from germline, CDR1 is SGHTA and CDR2 is FQGNSA. The CDR3 runs 16 residues. The ends lost 2 bases at V and 1 base at J; junction bases unmatched: 2. The CDR3 region is CASSLLAGGRTDTQYF. The CDR3 DNA sequence: TGTGCCAGCAGCTTACTAGCGGGGGGTCGCACAGATACGCAGTATTTT.

A single count supports this clone. This rearrangement joins TRBV10-1 to TRBJ2-1; TRBD2 aligns across 7 bases. CDR1 is WNHNN and CDR2 is SYGVQD in the germline V gene (reference sequence). After removal of 3 bases from V and 0 bases from J, the junction contained 2 bases not matched to a gene. CDR3 size: 15 residues. In DNA form, the CDR3 reads TGCGCCAGCAGTGAAGCGGGAACCTCCTACAATGAGCAGTTCTTC. This encodes CASSEAGTSYNEQFF.

As to this clone: The same CDR3 arises from other DNA sequences in this sample as well. This sequence joins TRBV30 and TRBJ2-5; 7 nucleotides match TRBD2. The trim removed 4 bases at V and 2 bases at J, leaving 1 base unmatched. The length of the CDR3 is 12 residues. The germline V gene has CDR1 GTSNPN and CDR2 SVGIG (reference sequence). CDR3 region: CAWTSGQETQYF. CDR3 DNA sequence: TGTGCCTGGACTAGCGGACAAGAGACCCAGTACTTC.

J is TRBJ2-3 and V is TRBV11-2, with 10 nucleotides matching TRBD2. The CDR3 loop spans 15 amino acids. Germline CDR1 SGHAT, CDR2 FQNNGV. The ends lost 5 bases at V and 5 bases at J; junction bases unmatched: 7. CDR3 nucleotide sequence: TGTGCCAGCAGCCTACTAGCGGGACGGGGAGATACGCAGTATTTT. This encodes CASSLLAGRGDTQYF.

The rearrangement joins TRBV6-4 to TRBJ2-3; 7 bases are shared with TRBD2. CDR3 length: 15 residues. The germline V gene has CDR1 MRHNA and CDR2 SNTAGT. V was pared by 5 bases and J by 1 base, with 6 bases of the junction left unmatched. The CDR3: CASSLSGERTDTQYF. As DNA, the CDR3 is TGTGCCAGCAGTTTGAGCGGGGAGCGCACAGATACGCAGTATTTT.

This clone was seen once. The chain is built from TRBV4-3 and TRBJ1-1; 7 nucleotides line up with TRBD1. V was clipped by 2 bases and J by 1 base; unmatched bases: 4. The CDR3 is made up of 15 amino acids. The germline V gene encodes CDR1 LGHNA and CDR2 YSLEER. CDR3 region: CASSQLTGSNTEAFF. The CDR3 DNA reads as TGCGCCAGCAGCCAATTGACAGGGTCGAACACTGAAGCTTTCTTT.

V gene TRBV19 combines with J gene TRBJ1-4; 8 bases line up with TRBD1. V lost 5 bases and J lost 7; bases outside the gene matches: 6. The CDR3 runs to 14 residues. In germline, CDR1 is LNHDA, CDR2 SQIVND (reference sequence). CDR3 DNA sequence: TGTGCCAGTAGTCCGCAGGGGGCACGTGAAAAACTGTTTTTT. Its translation: CASSPQGAREKLFF. Drawing the rest from reference TRBV19 and TRBJ1-4, the complete variable domain is DGGITQSPKYLFRKEGQNVTLSCEQNLNHDAMYWYRQDPGQGLRLIYYSQIVNDFQKGDIAEGYSVSREKKESFPLTVTSAQKNPTAFYLCASSPQGAREKLFFGSGTQLSVL.

The chain links TRBV19 to TRBJ2-4, with 8 nucleotides matching TRBD1. The CDR3 contains 16 residues. Looked up from germline, CDR1 is LNHDA and CDR2 is SQIVND (reference sequence). With 7 bases clipped from V and 1 base from J, the junction kept 9 bases outside the gene matches. CDR3 sequence: CASKLQGASAKNIQYF. CDR3 nucleotide sequence: TGTGCCAGTAAACTCCAGGGGGCTTCGGCCAAAAACATTCAGTACTTC.

The chain carries TRBV11-2 and TRBJ2-7; 9 positions match TRBD1. The CDR3 totals 16 residues. V dropped 2 bases and J dropped 2; count of bases not matched to a gene: 7. The germline V gene has CDR1 SGHAT and CDR2 FQNNGV. CDR3: CASSLRTGTGTYEQYF. For the CDR3, the DNA is TGTGCCAGCAGCTTAAGAACGGGGACAGGGACCTACGAGCAGTACTTC.

The chain combines TRBV19 with TRBJ1-1; no clear D. CDR3 length equals 17 residues. Germline CDR1 and CDR2: LNHDA and SQIVND (reference sequence). Trimming removed 1 base from V and 0 bases from J, with 15 bases in between. For the CDR3, the DNA is TGTGCCAGTAGTATAGGCACCTCAATCGGTCTGAACACTGAAGCTTTCTTT. Translated: CASSIGTSIGLNTEAFF.